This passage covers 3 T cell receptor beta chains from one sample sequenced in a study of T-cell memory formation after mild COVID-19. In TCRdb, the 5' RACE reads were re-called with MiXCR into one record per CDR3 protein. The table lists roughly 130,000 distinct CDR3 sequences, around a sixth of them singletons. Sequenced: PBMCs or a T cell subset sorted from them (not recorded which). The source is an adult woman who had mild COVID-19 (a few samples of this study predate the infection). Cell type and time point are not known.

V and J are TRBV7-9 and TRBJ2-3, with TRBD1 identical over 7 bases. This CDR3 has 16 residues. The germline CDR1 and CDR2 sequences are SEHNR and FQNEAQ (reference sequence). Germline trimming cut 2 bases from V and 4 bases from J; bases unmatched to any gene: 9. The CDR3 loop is CASSLRQGVISDTQYF. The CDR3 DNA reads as TGTGCCAGCAGCTTACGGCAGGGGGTTATTTCAGATACGCAGTATTTT.

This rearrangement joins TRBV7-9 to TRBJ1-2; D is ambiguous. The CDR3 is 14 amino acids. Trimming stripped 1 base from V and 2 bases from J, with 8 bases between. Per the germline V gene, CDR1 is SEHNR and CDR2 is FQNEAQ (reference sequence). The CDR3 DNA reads TGTGCCAGCAGCTTAGACGGGGAAAACTATGGCTACACCTTC. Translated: CASSLDGENYGYTF.

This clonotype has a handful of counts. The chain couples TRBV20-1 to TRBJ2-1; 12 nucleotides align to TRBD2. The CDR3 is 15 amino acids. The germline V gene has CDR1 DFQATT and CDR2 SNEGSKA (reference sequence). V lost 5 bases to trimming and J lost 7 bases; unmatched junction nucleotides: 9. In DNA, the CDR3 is TGCAGTGCTGGACCGACTAGCGGGAGTAATAATGAGCAGTTCTTC. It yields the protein CSAGPTSGSNNEQFF.